One sample yielded the 26 T cell receptor beta chains listed below, sequenced in a study of blood T cells in healthy people across ages. Combining a sample-barcoded 5' primer with a J-beta primer mix, a second PCR ran for about 6 to 11 cycles. TCRdb passed the 5' RACE reads through MiXCR, listing each CDR3 protein once. This sample has approximately 940,000 distinct CDR3 sequences, with about 48% found just once. Sequencing input: blood. These receptors all come from a man aged 25-45 years in good health.

The sample holds a few counts of this clonotype. The rearrangement joins TRBV5-4 to TRBJ1-2; D might be TRBD1 (6 bases). CDR1 SGHNT and CDR2 YYREEE come from the germline V gene (reference sequence). This CDR3 is 15 amino acids long. Trimming took off 6 bases at V and 5 bases at J, with 20 bases between the two ends. In nucleotides, the CDR3 is TGTGCCAGCACCCTAGATTTCAGGGGTCGGTATGGCTACACCTTC. Translating gives CASTLDFRGRYGYTF.

The V and J genes are TRBV4-3 and TRBJ1-4, with 7 bases aligning to TRBD1. The ends lost 0 bases at V and 8 bases at J; junction bases unmatched: 6. The CDR3 spans 15 residues. CDR1 LGHNA and CDR2 YSLEER come from the germline V gene. The CDR3 is CASSQDAEDREKLFF. Written as DNA, the CDR3 is TGCGCCAGCAGCCAAGACGCCGAGGACAGGGAAAAACTGTTTTTT.

The chain employs TRBV6-2 or TRBV6-3 and TRBJ2-3, with a weak D call TRBD1 (6 bases). Germline loops: CDR1 MNHEY, CDR2 SVGEGT. The CDR3 length is 14 residues. Trimming removed 11 bases from V and 1 base from J, with 16 bases in between. The CDR3 loop reads CAGGVGGRTDTQYF. CDR3 bases: TGTGCCGGTGGAGTTGGGGGCCGCACAGATACGCAGTATTTT.

The chain joins TRBV6-1 to TRBJ2-7; D could derive from TRBD1 or TRBD2 (5 bases each). The CDR3 is 17 amino acids. Deletions cut 6 bases from V and 0 bases from J, with 21 bases between. CDR1 and CDR2 (germline): MNHNS, SASEGT. CDR3 amino acids: CASSRNKPGRNSYEQYF. The CDR3 DNA reads as TGTGCCAGCAGCCGTAACAAGCCGGGACGGAACTCCTACGAGCAGTACTTC.

V usage is TRBV10-3 and J usage is TRBJ2-1; possibly TRBD2 for D (5 bases). The germline V gene encodes CDR1 ENHRY and CDR2 SYGVKD. The length of the CDR3 is 13 residues. The V gene lost 6 bases and the J gene lost 4 bases, with 10 bases spanning the gap. This CDR3 is CAIRAAEYNEQFF. The CDR3 region has the DNA TGTGCCATCAGAGCGGCCGAGTACAATGAGCAGTTCTTC.

V usage is TRBV3-1 and J usage is TRBJ1-1; D call uncertain. Trimming left V 1 base short and J 4 bases short, with 13 bases between. From germline, CDR1 is LGHDT and CDR2 YNNKEL (reference sequence). The CDR3 sequence is 15 residues long. The CDR3 here is CASSQGKNPRTEAFF. CDR3 DNA sequence: TGTGCCAGCAGCCAAGGCAAAAATCCGCGCACTGAAGCTTTCTTT.

Only one count was recorded for this clonotype. The CDR3 coding sequence is TGTGCCAGCAGTTACGGGGTTGGCGAGCAGTTCTTC. Its translation is CASSYGVGEQFF. V usage is TRBV6-5 and J usage is TRBJ2-1; D unclear. Trimming removed 2 bases at V and 10 bases at J, with 9 bases between. The CDR3 has 12 amino acids. The V gene's germline CDR1 is MNHEY and CDR2 SVGAGI.

The chain joins TRBV30 to TRBJ2-1; D unresolved. Germline assignment: CDR1 GTSNPN and CDR2 SVGIG (reference sequence). V lost 0 bases and J 7 bases, leaving 7 bases between the germline ends. The CDR3 spans 12 residues. This CDR3 is CAWSVIGNEQFF. The CDR3 DNA follows: TGTGCCTGGAGTGTTATAGGGAATGAGCAGTTCTTC. Full variable domain (remainder filled in from reference TRBV30 and TRBJ2-1): SQTIHQWPATLVQPVGSPLSLECTVEGTSNPNLYWYRQAAGRGLQLLFYSVGIGQISSEVPQNLSASRPQDRQFILSSKKLLLSDSGFYLCAWSVIGNEQFFGPGTRLTVL.

V and J are TRBV11-2 and TRBJ2-7, with D unclear. V was shortened by 0 bases and J by 2 bases, with 11 bases between the two germline ends. Germline V gene sequence: CDR1 SGHAT, CDR2 FQNNGV. The length of the CDR3 is 15 residues. As DNA, the CDR3 is TGTGCCAGCAGCTTAGAGGCCGCACCAGCCTACGAGCAGTACTTC. Protein: CASSLEAAPAYEQYF. Full variable domain (missing parts from reference TRBV11-2 and TRBJ2-7): EAGVAQSPRYKIIEKRQSVAFWCNPISGHATLYWYQQILGQGPKLLIQFQNNGVVDDSQLPKDRFSAERLKGVDSTLKIQPAKLEDSAVYLCASSLEAAPAYEQYFGPGTRLTVT.

This clonotype was seen a few times. The chain couples TRBV6-5 to TRBJ2-7; 7 bases line up with TRBD2. Looked up from germline, CDR1 is MNHEY and CDR2 is SVGAGI. The CDR3 loop spans 15 amino acids. V gave up 7 bases and J gave up 3 bases; unmatched junction bases: 12. The CDR3 reads CASTLRASGYYEQYF. CDR3 bases: TGTGCCAGCACTCTACGGGCTAGCGGTTACTACGAGCAGTACTTC.

The rearrangement uses TRBV5-1 and TRBJ2-3, with 9 bases aligning to TRBD2. V was pared by 1 base and J by 0 bases, with 3 bases of the junction left unmatched. There are 16 residues in the CDR3. Germline V gives CDR1 SGHRS, CDR2 YFSETQ. CDR3 sequence: CASSLTLAGSTDTQYF. In nucleotides, the CDR3 is TGCGCCAGCAGCTTGACGCTAGCGGGGAGCACAGATACGCAGTATTTT. The variable domain in full, with the rest retrieved from reference TRBV5-1 and TRBJ2-3, is KAGVTQTPRYLIKTRGQQVTLSCSPISGHRSVSWYQQTPGQGLQFLFEYFSETQRNKGNFPGRFSGRQFSNSRSEMNVSTLELGDSALYLCASSLTLAGSTDTQYFGPGTRLTVL.

This clonotype was counted only a few times. This rearrangement joins TRBV18 to TRBJ2-4, with D possibly TRBD1 on 5 matching bases. CDR1 KGHSH and CDR2 LQKENI come from the germline V gene. V dropped 3 bases and J dropped 4 bases, with 7 bases sitting between them. The CDR3 covers 13 residues. In DNA form, the CDR3 reads TGTGCCAGCTCACCGACAGAAAAAAACATTCAGTACTTC. It yields the protein CASSPTEKNIQYF.

This clonotype occurred a few times. The chain links TRBV7-2 to TRBJ2-3, with 13 bases identical to TRBD2. Germline V gene sequence: CDR1 SGHTA, CDR2 FQGNSA. The J segment lost 8 bases and the V segment lost 2 bases, leaving 4 bases of the junction unmatched. The CDR3 spans 15 residues. CDR3 DNA sequence: TGTGCCAGCAGCTTAACTAGCGGGGGGGCGGCTACGCAGTATTTT. It is translated as CASSLTSGGAATQYF.

The gene calls are TRBV20-1 and TRBJ2-4, with D possibly being TRBD1 (5 bases). Germline V gene lookup returns CDR1 DFQATT and CDR2 SNEGSKA (reference sequence). V shed 5 bases and J shed 0 bases, with 17 bases lying between them. The CDR3 covers 16 residues. CDR3 residues: CSAPSGLGVAKNIQYF. The CDR3 nucleotides read TGCAGTGCTCCCTCAGGGCTTGGGGTAGCCAAAAACATTCAGTACTTC.

The rearrangement links TRBV11-2 to TRBJ2-1; 14 nucleotides line up with TRBD2. Germline CDR1 reads SGHAT; CDR2 reads FQNNGV. There are 17 residues in the CDR3. V trimming: 5 bases; J trimming: 2 bases; junction bases outside the gene matches: 5. CDR3 in DNA: TGTGCCAGCAGCGTTGGGACTAGCGGGGGAACCTACAATGAGCAGTTCTTC. Protein: CASSVGTSGGTYNEQFF.

The rearrangement joins TRBV12-3 or TRBV12-4 to TRBJ2-1, with unresolved D. V shed 5 bases and J shed 9 bases, with 11 bases lying between them. The CDR3 length is 12 residues. The CDR3 sequence: CASSLQVGEQFF. In DNA form, the CDR3 reads TGTGCCAGCAGTCTCCAAGTGGGTGAGCAGTTCTTC.

The table lists this clonotype with a few counts. The CDR3 here is CSVGDRGHQPQHF. For the CDR3, the DNA is TGCAGCGTTGGGGACAGGGGCCATCAGCCCCAGCATTTT. The V gene is TRBV29-1, the J gene TRBJ1-5; 10 bases line up with TRBD1. Germline loops: CDR1 SQVTM, CDR2 ANQGSEA. The CDR3 is 13 amino acids. Trimming cost V 4 bases and J 5 bases; bases outside gene matches: 2.

This clonotype was seen a handful of times. J is TRBJ2-2 and V is TRBV4-1, with D unclear. The CDR3 extends over 15 amino acids. V gave up 1 base and J gave up 6 bases, with 12 bases separating them. Looked up from germline, CDR1 is MGHRA and CDR2 is YSYEKL. The CDR3 spells CASSQAQFLPGELFF. As DNA, the CDR3 is TGCGCCAGCAGCCAAGCTCAATTTCTTCCCGGGGAGCTGTTTTTT.

The chain carries TRBV7-2 and TRBJ1-2; D is unclear. The V end was cut by 5 bases, the J end by 6 bases, with 16 bases between. The CDR3 runs to 14 residues. Germline V gene sequence: CDR1 SGHTA, CDR2 FQGNSA. CDR3 sequence: CASSPHGQSNGYTF. The CDR3 DNA follows: TGTGCCAGCAGCCCTCACGGCCAGTCGAATGGCTACACCTTC.

J is TRBJ2-6 and V is TRBV7-8; D remains ambiguous. The CDR3 totals 16 residues. Trimming cost V 6 bases and J 0 bases, with 12 bases left between them. CDR1 SGHVS and CDR2 FQNEAQ come from the germline V gene. CDR3 in DNA: TGTGCCAGCAGGAGACGGACCTCCTCTGGGGCCAACGTCCTGACTTTC. This translates into CASRRRTSSGANVLTF.

This sequence joins TRBV4-2 and TRBJ2-3; 11 bases align to TRBD2. V was pared by 1 base and J by 7 bases, with 10 bases of the junction left unmatched. The CDR3 extends over 17 amino acids. Germline V gene lookup returns CDR1 LGHNA and CDR2 YNFKEQ. The CDR3 reads CASSQVPTSGVAYTQYF. The CDR3 nucleotides read TGTGCCAGCAGCCAAGTCCCGACTAGCGGGGTAGCGTATACGCAGTATTTT.

The CDR3 sequence is CASSQLLGTSGRAYNEQFF. The CDR3 DNA follows: TGTGCCAGCAGCCAGCTGCTCGGGACTAGCGGGAGAGCCTACAATGAGCAGTTCTTC. J is TRBJ2-1 and V is TRBV4-2, with TRBD2 matching over 14 bases. The length of the CDR3 is 19 residues. V shed 3 bases and J 2 bases; nucleotides not matched to a gene: 9. The V gene's germline CDR1 is LGHNA and CDR2 YNFKEQ.

The V gene is TRBV5-1, the J gene TRBJ2-1, with TRBD2 matching 13 bases. The CDR3 consists of 15 residues. The ends lost 5 bases at V and 10 bases at J; junction bases unmatched: 9. Germline CDR1 is SGHRS and CDR2 is YFSETQ. The DNA for the CDR3 is TGCGCCAGCAGATGGACTAGCGGGGGTTCGGGAGAGCAGTTCTTC. It translates to CASRWTSGGSGEQFF. Full variable domain (remainder filled in from reference TRBV5-1 and TRBJ2-1): KAGVTQTPRYLIKTRGQQVTLSCSPISGHRSVSWYQQTPGQGLQFLFEYFSETQRNKGNFPGRFSGRQFSNSRSEMNVSTLELGDSALYLCASRWTSGGSGEQFFGPGTRLTVL.

This clonotype was observed many times. This chain's CDR3 is CASSVGGGAKNIQYF. The CDR3 coding sequence is TGTGCCAGCAGTGTGGGCGGGGGAGCCAAAAACATTCAGTACTTC. This chain uses TRBV28 with TRBJ2-4, with 7 nucleotides matching TRBD2. The ends lost 5 bases at V and 0 bases at J; junction bases unmatched: 4. The germline gives CDR1 MDHEN, CDR2 SYDVKM. The CDR3 is 15 residues long.

The J gene is TRBJ2-4, the V gene TRBV29-1, with D maybe TRBD1 (7 bases). The closer fit of TRBJ2-7 to the DNA end suggests the J call may be wrong. The germline gives CDR1 SQVTM, CDR2 ANQGSEA. The CDR3 has 12 residues. CDR3 residues: CSALQGGNEQYF. The CDR3 bases are TGCAGCGCCTTGCAGGGGGGAAACGAGCAGTACTTC.

This sequence joins TRBV7-3 and TRBJ2-1; D is unclear. Trimming pared 5 bases from V and 1 base from J, leaving 15 bases between. CDR1 SGHTA and CDR2 FQGTGA come from the germline V gene. The CDR3 totals 16 residues. CDR3 in DNA: TGTGCCAGCAGCCCCCTCCCAGCGAGTTCCTACAATGAGCAGTTCTTC. Protein product: CASSPLPASSYNEQFF.